This T cell receptor (beta chain) emerged from a study of blood T cells in healthy people across ages (dated by TCRdb to about 2015). Looking at the study overall: In model experiments, template switching captured about one uniquely barcoded TCR beta cDNA molecule for every two T cells. For two donors (one aged 18 to 30 and one aged 80 or older), the study analyzed two additional independent replicas of 1 million unique cDNA reads from the same blood draw. Donors were grouped into four age groups: young (average 16 years), middle-aged (39), aged (around 66) and long-lived (around 82). The study measured age-related changes in TCR beta repertoire diversity using deep sequencing normalized with unique cDNA molecular identifiers. Findings and caveats that apply to the study as a whole: Bulk unsorted PBMC profiling prevented conclusive comparison of naive and antigen-experienced compartments. Observed TCR beta diversity correlated strongly with the percentage of naive T cells measured by flow cytometry. Estimates of total diversity based on one million sequenced T cells were considered lower bounds and underestimates. Compared with the aged group, the long-lived group had more naive CD4+ T cells, fewer expanded clones and increased TCR diversity, suggesting age selection. As age increased, observed TCR beta diversity per million T cells dropped in a roughly linear way, and a significant reduction was already evident by age 40. Donor CMV infection status was unknown, potentially confounding age-related changes in expanded clonotypes.

The library was prepared using 5' RACE. Sequenced using an Illumina HiSeq 2500. The second PCR ran for about 7 to 11 cycles and used a J-beta primer mix along with a sample-barcoded 5' primer. A unique molecular identifier was introduced onto each TCR beta cDNA molecule by a template-switch 5' adaptor carrying 12 random nucleotides. Each sample yielded at least 3 million CDR3-containing paired-end reads. First-strand cDNA synthesis was performed from all RNA using the Mint cDNA synthesis kit, with priming by a TRBC-specific oligonucleotide. All cDNA was treated with uracil-DNA glycosylase and then went through a first 18-cycle PCR with the universal primers M1SS and BC2_uni_R. The original methods were these. For normalization, 1 million high-quality reads, each with a distinct molecular identifier, were randomly selected from each sample. Instead of being binned into consensus sequences, reads with shared molecular identifiers were discarded. CDR3 identification, clonotype clustering and error correction used MiTCR with a Q25 quality threshold and the strictest error-elimination algorithm. A nonparametric unseen species model with Euler transformation was used to estimate a lower bound on total TCR beta diversity. Starting from the raw public reads, TCRdb applied fastp trimming at Q25, assembled clones with MiXCR and retained in-frame beta chains. Merged by CDR3 protein, the rows form single entries marked with the most common genes and DNA. The V and J calls here are based on TCRdb, not the publication. Within this sample are some 890,000 distinct CDR3 sequences, with 25% to 35% of them counted one time only. The ten largest clones add up to roughly 10% of the sample.

With respect to this clonotype: Its binding antigen is unknown. No base-level quality is on record; no much larger clone is a single base apart.

Donors were 39 systemically healthy Caucasian individuals from Russia aged about 6 to 100 years. Approximately 9.3 milliliters of peripheral blood were collected from each donor into EDTA-treated Vacutainer tubes. Ficoll-Paque density-gradient centrifugation was used to isolate PBMCs, with at least 7 million per sample. Trizol reagent was used to extract total RNA from the PBMCs, yielding at least 5.5 micrograms per sample. The percentages of naive CD45RAhigh/CD27high T cells were determined by flow cytometry on a PBMC aliquot from every donor. Separately, the same data were catalogued under a study of T cells of mothers and their children. Per the second study: Donors were nine systemically healthy Caucasian individuals: three mothers and their six children. cDNA synthesis consumed the entire amount of extracted RNA, loaded at about 1.5 ug RNA in each 15 ul reaction. In the second PCR, sample barcodes and 2-4 random nucleotides were introduced via the M1S primer. Each mother yielded over 9 million TCR beta CDR3 reads and each child roughly 3 million reads. Thymic selection shapes the output of TCR recombination in a similar way in related and unrelated pairs, and inherited differences have a minor effect. Normalized repertoire overlap was always slightly but never significantly higher in related than unrelated mother-child pairs. No persistent microchimeric T cell clones were detected, at a sensitivity of 90 to 100 clones per million clonotypes. In the study, deep NGS was used to compare the TCR beta repertoires of mothers and children, and features distinguishing related mother-child pairs from unrelated individuals were sought. The mean age was about 40 +/- 4 years for the mothers and approximately 11 +/- 4 years for the children. After adapters were ligated using NEBNext reagents, the libraries underwent 100+100 nt paired-end sequencing on an Illumina HiSeq 2000. To avoid cross-contamination, the mother libraries and the child libraries were prepared a month apart and sequenced in separate runs. For each donor, somewhere between about 450,000 and 2,000,000 distinct TCR beta clonotypes were identified. Naive TCR beta clonotypes were estimated from low-frequency clonotypes matched to each donor's FACS-determined naive share, without sorting.

The source material was blood. The sequence was collected from a middle-aged woman in good health.

The nucleotides read TGCAGCGTTGAGACCGACAGGGGGGATGAGCAGTTCTTC. Its protein is CSVETDRGDEQFF. The V gene is TRBV29-1 and the J gene is TRBJ2-1; 9 bases in the middle match TRBD1. At the junction V is shortened by 3 bases and J by 8 bases; bases outside the gene matches: 5. The germline V gene gives CDR1 as SQVTM and CDR2 as ANQGSEA. From cysteine to phenylalanine, the CDR3 is 13 amino acids long. Just CDR3 DNA is preserved here, 39 bases in frame from base 1.